This T cell receptor (beta chain) was identified in a study of T cells in tumors after PD-1 blockade. Study-level background: Treatment was either pembrolizumab 200 mg every 3 weeks or cemiplimab 350 mg every 2 weeks. A subset received ongoing vismodegib 150 mg daily alongside anti-PD-1 therapy. On average, peripheral blood gave 100,000 to 140,000 TCR templates and some 37,000 unique clonotypes.

Tumor or blood genomic DNA was sequenced, with inputs of about 550 ng to 6,500 ng. V shed 4 bases and J shed 4 bases, with 8 bases lying between them. CDR3 length: 13 residues. This clone was seen just once. Measured with immunoSEQ multiplex PCR; TCRdb has only the in-frame clones, and not every one. The table shows roughly 48,000 clones, with 65% to 85% occurring only once. Specimen: PBMCs, collected before anti-PD-1 treatment. The TCR comes from a human donor with basal cell carcinoma. The gene calls are TRBV12-3 or TRBV12-4 and TRBJ1-5, with D tentatively TRBD1 (6 bases). The CDR3 region is CASSSQGNQPQHF. CDR3 nucleotide sequence: TGTGCCAGCAGTTCCCAGGGGAATCAGCCCCAGCATTTT.